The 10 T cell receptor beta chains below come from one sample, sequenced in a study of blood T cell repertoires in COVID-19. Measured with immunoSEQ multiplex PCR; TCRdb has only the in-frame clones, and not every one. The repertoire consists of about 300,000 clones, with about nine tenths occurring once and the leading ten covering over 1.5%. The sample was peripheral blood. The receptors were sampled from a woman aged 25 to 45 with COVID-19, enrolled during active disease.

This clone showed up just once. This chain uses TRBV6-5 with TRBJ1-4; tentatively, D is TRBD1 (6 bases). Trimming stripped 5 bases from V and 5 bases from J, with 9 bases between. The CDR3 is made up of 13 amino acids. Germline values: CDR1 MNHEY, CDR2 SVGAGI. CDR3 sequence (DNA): TGTGCCAGCAGTCGTGGACAGAATGAAAAACTGTTTTTT. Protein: CASSRGQNEKLFF.

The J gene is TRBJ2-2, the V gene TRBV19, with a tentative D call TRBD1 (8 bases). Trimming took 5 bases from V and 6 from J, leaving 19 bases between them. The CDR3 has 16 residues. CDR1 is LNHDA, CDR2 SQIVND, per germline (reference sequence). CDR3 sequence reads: CASSFHRGGRSGELFF. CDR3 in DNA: TGTGCCAGTAGTTTCCACAGGGGGGGACGATCCGGGGAGCTGTTTTTT.

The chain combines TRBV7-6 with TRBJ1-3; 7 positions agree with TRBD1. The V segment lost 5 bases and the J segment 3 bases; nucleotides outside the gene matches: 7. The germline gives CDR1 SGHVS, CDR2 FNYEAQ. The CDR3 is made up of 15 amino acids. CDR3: CASSKYRGGGNTIYF. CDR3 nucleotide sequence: TGTGCCAGCAGCAAATACAGGGGAGGTGGAAACACCATATATTTT.

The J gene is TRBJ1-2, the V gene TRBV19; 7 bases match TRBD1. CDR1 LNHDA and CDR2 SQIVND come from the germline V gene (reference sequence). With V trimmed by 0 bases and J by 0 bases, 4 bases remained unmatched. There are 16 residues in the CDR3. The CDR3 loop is CASSIDGTDANYGYTF. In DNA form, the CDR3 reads TGTGCCAGTAGTATAGACGGGACAGACGCTAACTATGGCTACACCTTC.

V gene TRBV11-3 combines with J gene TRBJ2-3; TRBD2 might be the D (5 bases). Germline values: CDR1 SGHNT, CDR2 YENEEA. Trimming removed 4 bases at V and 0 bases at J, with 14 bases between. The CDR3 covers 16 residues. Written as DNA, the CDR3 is TGTGCCAGCAGCTCCCCAGTAGCGTCTAGCACAGATACGCAGTATTTT. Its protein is CASSSPVASSTDTQYF.

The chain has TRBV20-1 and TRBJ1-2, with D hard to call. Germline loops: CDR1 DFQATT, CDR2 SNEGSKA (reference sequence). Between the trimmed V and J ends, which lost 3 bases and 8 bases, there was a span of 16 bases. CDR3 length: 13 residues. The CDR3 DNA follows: TGCAGTGCTAGTCCCCTAAACATGGGCGGCTACACCTTC. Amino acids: CSASPLNMGGYTF.

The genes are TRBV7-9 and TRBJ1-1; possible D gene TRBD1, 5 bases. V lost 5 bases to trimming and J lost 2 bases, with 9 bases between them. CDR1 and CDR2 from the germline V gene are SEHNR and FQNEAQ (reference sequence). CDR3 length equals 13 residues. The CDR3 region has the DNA TGTGCCAGCAGCGACCAGGGTAACACTGAAGCTTTCTTT. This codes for CASSDQGNTEAFF.

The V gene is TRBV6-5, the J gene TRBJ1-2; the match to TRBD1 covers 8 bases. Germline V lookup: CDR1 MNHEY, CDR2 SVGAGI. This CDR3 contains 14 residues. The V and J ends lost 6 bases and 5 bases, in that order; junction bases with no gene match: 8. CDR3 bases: TGTGCCAGCAGCTCCGACAGGGGACGGTATGGCTACACCTTC. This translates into CASSSDRGRYGYTF.

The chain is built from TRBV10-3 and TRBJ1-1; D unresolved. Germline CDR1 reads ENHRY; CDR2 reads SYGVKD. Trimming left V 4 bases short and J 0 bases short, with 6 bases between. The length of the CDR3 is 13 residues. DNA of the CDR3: TGTGCCATCAGTGTTCAGATGAACACTGAAGCTTTCTTT. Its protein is CAISVQMNTEAFF.

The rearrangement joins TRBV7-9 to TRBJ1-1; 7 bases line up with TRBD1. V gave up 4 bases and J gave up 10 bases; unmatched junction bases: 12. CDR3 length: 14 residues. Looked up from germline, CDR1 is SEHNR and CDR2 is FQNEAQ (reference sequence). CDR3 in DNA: TGTGCCAGCAGCTCGACCGACAGGGTAGGAAGAGCTTTCTTT. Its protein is CASSSTDRVGRAFF.